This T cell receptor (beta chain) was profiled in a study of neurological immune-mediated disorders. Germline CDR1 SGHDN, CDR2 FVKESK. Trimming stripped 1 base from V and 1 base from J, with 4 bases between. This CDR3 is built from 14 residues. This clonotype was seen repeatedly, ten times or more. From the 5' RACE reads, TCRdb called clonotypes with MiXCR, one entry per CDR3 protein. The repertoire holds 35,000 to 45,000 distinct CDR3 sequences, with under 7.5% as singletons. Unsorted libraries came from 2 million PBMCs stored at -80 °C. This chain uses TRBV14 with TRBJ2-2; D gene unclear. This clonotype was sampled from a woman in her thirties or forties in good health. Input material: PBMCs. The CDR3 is CASSQAVNTGELFF. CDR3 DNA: TGTGCCAGCAGCCAAGCAGTGAACACCGGGGAGCTGTTTTTT.